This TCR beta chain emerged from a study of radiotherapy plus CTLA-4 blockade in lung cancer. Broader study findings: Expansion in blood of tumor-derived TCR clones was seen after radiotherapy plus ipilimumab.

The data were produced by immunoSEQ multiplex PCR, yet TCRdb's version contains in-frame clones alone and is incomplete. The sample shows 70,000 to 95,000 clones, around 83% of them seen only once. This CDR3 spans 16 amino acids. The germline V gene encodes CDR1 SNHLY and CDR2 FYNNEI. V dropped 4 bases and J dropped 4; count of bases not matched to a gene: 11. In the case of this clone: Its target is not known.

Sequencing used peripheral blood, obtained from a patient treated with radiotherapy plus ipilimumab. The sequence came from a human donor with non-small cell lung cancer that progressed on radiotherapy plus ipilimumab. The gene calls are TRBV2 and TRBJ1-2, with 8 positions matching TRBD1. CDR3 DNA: TGTGCCAGCAGTGGCAGCCAGGGGGCGGTGGGCTATGGCTACACCTTC. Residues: CASSGSQGAVGYGYTF. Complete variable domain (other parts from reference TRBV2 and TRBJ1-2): EPEVTQTPSHQVTQMGQEVILRCVPISNHLYFYWYRQILGQKVEFLVSFYNNEISEKSEIFDDQFSVERPDGSNFTLKIRSTKLEDSAMYFCASSGSQGAVGYGYTFGSGTRLTVV.